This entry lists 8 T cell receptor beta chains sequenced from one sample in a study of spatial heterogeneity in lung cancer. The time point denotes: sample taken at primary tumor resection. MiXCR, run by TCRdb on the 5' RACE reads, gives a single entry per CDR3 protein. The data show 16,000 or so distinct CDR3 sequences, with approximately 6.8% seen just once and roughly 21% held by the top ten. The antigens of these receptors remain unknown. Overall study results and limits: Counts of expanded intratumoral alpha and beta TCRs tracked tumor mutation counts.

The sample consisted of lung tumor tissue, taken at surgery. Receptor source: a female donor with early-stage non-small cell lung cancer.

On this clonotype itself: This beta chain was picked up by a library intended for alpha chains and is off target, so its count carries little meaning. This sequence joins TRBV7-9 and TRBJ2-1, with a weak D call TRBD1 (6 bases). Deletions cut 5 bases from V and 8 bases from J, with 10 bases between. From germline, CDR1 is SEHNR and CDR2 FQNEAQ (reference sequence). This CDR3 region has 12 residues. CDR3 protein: CASSREGDEQFF. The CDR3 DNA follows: TGTGCCAGCAGCCGTGAGGGGGATGAGCAGTTCTTC.

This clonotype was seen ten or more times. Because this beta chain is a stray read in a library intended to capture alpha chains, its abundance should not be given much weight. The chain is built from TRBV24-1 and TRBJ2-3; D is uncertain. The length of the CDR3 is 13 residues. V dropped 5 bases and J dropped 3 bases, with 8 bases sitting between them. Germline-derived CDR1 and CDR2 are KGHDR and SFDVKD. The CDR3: CATSGHRTDTQYF. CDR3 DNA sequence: TGTGCCACCAGTGGACATAGAACAGATACGCAGTATTTT.

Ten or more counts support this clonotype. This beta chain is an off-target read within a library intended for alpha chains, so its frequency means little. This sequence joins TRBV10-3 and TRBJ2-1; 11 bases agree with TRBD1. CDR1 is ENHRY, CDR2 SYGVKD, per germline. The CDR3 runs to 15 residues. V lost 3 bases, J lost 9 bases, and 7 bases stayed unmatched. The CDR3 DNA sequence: TGTGCCATCAGTGATTTGGACAGGGGGCATCTTGAGCAGTTCTTC. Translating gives CAISDLDRGHLEQFF.

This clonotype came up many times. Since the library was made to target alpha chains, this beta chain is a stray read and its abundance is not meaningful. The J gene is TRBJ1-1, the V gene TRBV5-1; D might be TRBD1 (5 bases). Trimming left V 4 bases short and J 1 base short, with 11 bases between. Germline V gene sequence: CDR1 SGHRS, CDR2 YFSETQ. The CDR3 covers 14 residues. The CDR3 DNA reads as TGCGCCAGCAGCCCGTCGGGGGGGAACACTGAAGCTTTCTTT. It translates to CASSPSGGNTEAFF.

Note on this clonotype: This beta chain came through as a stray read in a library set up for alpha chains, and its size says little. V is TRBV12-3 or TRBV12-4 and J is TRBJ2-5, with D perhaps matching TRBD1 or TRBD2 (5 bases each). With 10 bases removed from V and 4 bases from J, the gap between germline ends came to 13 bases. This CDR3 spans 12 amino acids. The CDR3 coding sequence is TGTGCCACACAAGGGGACGGAGAGACCCAGTACTTC. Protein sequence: CATQGDGETQYF.

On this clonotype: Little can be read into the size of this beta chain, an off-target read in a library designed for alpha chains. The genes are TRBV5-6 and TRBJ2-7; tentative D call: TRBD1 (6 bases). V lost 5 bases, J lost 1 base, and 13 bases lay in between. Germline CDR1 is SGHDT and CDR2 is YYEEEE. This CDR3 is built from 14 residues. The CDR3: CASRKRGGSYEQYF. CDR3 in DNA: TGTGCCAGCAGGAAACGAGGGGGATCCTACGAGCAGTACTTC.

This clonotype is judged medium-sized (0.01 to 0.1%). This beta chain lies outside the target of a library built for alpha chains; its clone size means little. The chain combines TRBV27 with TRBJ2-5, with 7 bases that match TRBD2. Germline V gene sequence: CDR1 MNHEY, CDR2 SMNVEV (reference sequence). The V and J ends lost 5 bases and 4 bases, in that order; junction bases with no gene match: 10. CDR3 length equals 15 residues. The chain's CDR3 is CASSPVGERGETQYF. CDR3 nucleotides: TGTGCCAGCAGTCCAGTAGGGGAGCGGGGAGAGACCCAGTACTTC.

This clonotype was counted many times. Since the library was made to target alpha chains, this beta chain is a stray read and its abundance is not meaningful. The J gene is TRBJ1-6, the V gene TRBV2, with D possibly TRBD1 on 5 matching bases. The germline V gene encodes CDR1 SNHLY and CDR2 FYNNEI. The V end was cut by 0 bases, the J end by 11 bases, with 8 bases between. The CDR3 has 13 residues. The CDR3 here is CASSEAEGTPLHF. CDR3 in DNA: TGTGCCAGCAGTGAAGCGGAGGGGACACCCCTCCACTTT.